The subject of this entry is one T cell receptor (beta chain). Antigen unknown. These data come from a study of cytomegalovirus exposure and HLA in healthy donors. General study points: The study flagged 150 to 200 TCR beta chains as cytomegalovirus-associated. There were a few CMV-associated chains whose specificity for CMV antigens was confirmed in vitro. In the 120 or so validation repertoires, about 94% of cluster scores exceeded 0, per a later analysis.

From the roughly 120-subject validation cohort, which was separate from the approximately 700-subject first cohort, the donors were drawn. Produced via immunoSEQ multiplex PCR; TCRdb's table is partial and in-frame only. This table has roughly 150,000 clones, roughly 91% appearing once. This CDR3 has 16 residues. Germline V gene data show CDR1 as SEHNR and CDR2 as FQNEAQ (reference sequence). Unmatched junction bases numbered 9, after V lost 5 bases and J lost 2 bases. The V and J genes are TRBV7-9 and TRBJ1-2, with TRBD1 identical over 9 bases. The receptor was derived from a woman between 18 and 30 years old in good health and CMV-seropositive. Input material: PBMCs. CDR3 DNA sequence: TGTGCCAGCAGCCCCCCCCGGGACAGGGCGAACTATGGCTACACCTTC. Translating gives CASSPPRDRANYGYTF.